Listed here are 20 T cell receptor beta chains from one sample, sequenced in a study of blood T cell repertoires in COVID-19. Profiling relied on immunoSEQ multiplex PCR, and the TCRdb table lists in-frame clones only, not all of them. The sample consists of about 160,000 clones, about 85% of them appearing once. The sample taken for sequencing was peripheral blood. The receptors were gathered from a man in his sixties or seventies who had recovered from COVID-19.

This chain connects TRBV7-3 to TRBJ2-3, with 7 bases matching TRBD2. V gave up 3 bases and J gave up 3 bases; unmatched junction bases: 6. The CDR3 has 15 residues. The germline gives CDR1 SGHTA, CDR2 FQGTGA. CDR3 nucleotides: TGTGCCAGCAGCTTCGTAGCGGGTTTAACAGATACGCAGTATTTT. Encoded protein: CASSFVAGLTDTQYF.

The chain is built from TRBV10-3 and TRBJ2-5, with TRBD1 as a possible D gene (6 bases). The CDR3 has 14 amino acids. V lost 6 bases to trimming and J lost 3 bases, with 14 bases between them. CDR1 ENHRY and CDR2 SYGVKD come from the germline V gene. The CDR3 loop is CAISSTAGEETQYF. The CDR3 DNA follows: TGTGCCATCAGCTCTACGGCAGGGGAAGAGACCCAGTACTTC.

The chain links TRBV5-8 to TRBJ2-1; 8 nucleotides match TRBD2. The CDR3 has 17 residues. CDR1 is SGHTS and CDR2 is YDEGEE in the germline V gene. Trimming cost V 3 bases and J 4 bases; bases outside gene matches: 12. CDR3 sequence reads: CASSSTRDSGSYNEQFF. The DNA of the CDR3 is TGTGCCAGCAGCTCGACCCGCGACAGCGGGAGTTACAATGAGCAGTTCTTC.

The chain uses TRBV7-2 and TRBJ1-6, with TRBD1 identical over 7 bases. This CDR3 spans 15 amino acids. Trimming took 4 bases from V and 8 from J; bases not matched to a gene: 8. Germline V CDR1 and CDR2: SGHTA, FQGNSA. CDR3 DNA sequence: TGTGCCAGCAGCTCCAGGGGGGTACTGCATTCACCCCTCCACTTT. It codes for CASSSRGVLHSPLHF. The entire variable domain, with the rest obtained from reference TRBV7-2 and TRBJ1-6, is as follows: GAGVSQSPSNKVTEKGKDVELRCDPISGHTALYWYRQSLGQGLEFLIYFQGNSAPDKSGLPSDRFSAERTGGSVSTLTIQRTQQEDSAVYLCASSSRGVLHSPLHFGNGTRLTVT.

The V gene is TRBV25-1, the J gene TRBJ2-7; D gene ambiguous. The CDR3 contains 14 residues. Trimming removed 7 bases at V and 0 bases at J, with 13 bases between. CDR1 is MGHDK and CDR2 is SYGVNS in the germline V gene. This CDR3 reads CASTPTRTSYEQYF. CDR3 DNA sequence: TGTGCCAGCACCCCAACCAGAACCTCCTACGAGCAGTACTTC.

The rearrangement joins TRBV9 to TRBJ1-4; 7 bases are shared with TRBD1. This CDR3 has 15 amino acids. Germline V gene sequence: CDR1 SGDLS, CDR2 YYNGEE. Losses at the gene ends were 3 bases for V and 8 bases for J; bases not matched to a gene: 10. CDR3 DNA: TGTGCCAGCAGCGCTGCGACAGGGTGGAGCGAAAAACTGTTTTTT. Protein: CASSAATGWSEKLFF.

This clone has just a few counts. The V gene is TRBV5-5, the J gene TRBJ2-2, with 9 bases aligning to TRBD2. J lost 5 bases, V lost 3 bases, and 8 bases had no gene match. Germline CDR1 reads SGHKS; CDR2 reads YYEKEE (reference sequence). CDR3 length: 16 amino acids. Here the CDR3 DNA reads TGTGCCAGCAGCTCCCATTTGCGGGAGGGTACCGGGGAGCTGTTTTTT. Translating it yields CASSSHLREGTGELFF.

The genes are TRBV21-1 and TRBJ1-2; the table assigns TRBD1, which was not confirmed against the DNA. TRBV21-1 is termed a pseudogene. The CDR3 consists of 15 residues. CDR3 loop: CASSKLRQGHYGYTF. The CDR3 DNA is TGTGCCAGCAGCAAGCTACGACAGGGTCACTATGGCTACACCTTC.

This clone appeared a few times. The chain carries TRBV5-1 and TRBJ2-5, with 7 bases identical to TRBD1. The CDR3 spans 13 residues. The trim removed 2 bases at V and 3 bases at J, leaving 1 base unmatched. Germline assignment: CDR1 SGHRS and CDR2 YFSETQ. The CDR3 reads CASSFGTEETQYF. The CDR3 nucleotides are TGCGCCAGCAGCTTCGGGACAGAAGAGACCCAGTACTTC.

This chain joins TRBV6-2 or TRBV6-3 and TRBJ2-7, with TRBD1 matching 11 bases. The germline gives CDR1 MNHEY, CDR2 SVGEGT. V lost 5 bases, J lost 6 bases, and 9 bases stayed unmatched. CDR3 length: 15 amino acids. The CDR3 DNA reads as TGTGCCAGCAGTCAACCCGGACAGGGGGCCAGCGAGCAGTACTTC. It translates to CASSQPGQGASEQYF.

The V gene is TRBV6-5, the J gene TRBJ1-3, with D possibly TRBD1 on 5 matching bases. This CDR3 region has 15 residues. Between the trimmed V and J ends, which lost 6 bases and 3 bases, there was a span of 15 bases. From germline, CDR1 is MNHEY and CDR2 SVGAGI. Here the CDR3 reads CASRPGGGSGNTIYF. For the CDR3, the DNA is TGTGCCAGCAGGCCCGGGGGAGGGAGTGGAAACACCATATATTTT.

The V call is TRBV7-8, the J call TRBJ1-5; possibly TRBD1 for D (5 bases). CDR1 is SGHVS, CDR2 FQNEAQ, per germline. The CDR3 covers 15 residues. Between the trimmed V and J ends, which lost 2 bases and 3 bases, there was a span of 11 bases. The CDR3 region has the DNA TGTGCCAGCAGCTTAAGGGCAGGGAACAATCAGCCCCAGCATTTT. Translated: CASSLRAGNNQPQHF.

The sample holds one count of this clone. The rearrangement uses TRBV28 and TRBJ2-5, with TRBD1 matching over 7 bases. This CDR3 comprises 17 residues. V dropped 6 bases and J dropped 4; count of bases not matched to a gene: 17. Germline CDR1 and CDR2: MDHEN and SYDVKM. CDR3 in amino acids: CASSNSWGRGRGETQYF. The CDR3, as DNA: TGTGCCAGCAGCAACTCATGGGGAAGGGGGCGCGGAGAGACCCAGTACTTC.

This rearrangement joins TRBV11-2 to TRBJ1-1; tentative D call: TRBD1 (5 bases). Germline V gene lookup returns CDR1 SGHAT and CDR2 FQNNGV. The CDR3 runs to 12 residues. Trimming removed 3 bases at V and 8 bases at J, with 10 bases between. The CDR3 nucleotides are TGTGCCAGCAGCTTTGGGGGAGGGGAAGCTTTCTTT. Translated, it gives CASSFGGGEAFF.

The chain combines TRBV4-1 with TRBJ2-1; 12 nucleotides align to TRBD2. J was trimmed by 8 bases and V by 4 bases; bases with no gene match: 9. This CDR3 comprises 16 residues. Looked up from germline, CDR1 is MGHRA and CDR2 is YSYEKL. The CDR3 nucleotides read TGCGCCAGCAGCCCCTCGACTAGCGGGGGTGTGGATGAGCAGTTCTTC. This sequence encodes CASSPSTSGGVDEQFF.

The rearrangement joins TRBV5-4 to TRBJ2-3, with 8 bases that match TRBD2. V lost 3 bases and J lost 0; bases outside the gene matches: 3. In germline, CDR1 is SGHNT, CDR2 YYREEE (reference sequence). CDR3 length equals 15 residues. In DNA form, the CDR3 reads TGTGCCAGCAGCTGGTCTAGCGGGAGCACAGATACGCAGTATTTT. Its protein product is CASSWSSGSTDTQYF.

The chain joins TRBV24-1 to TRBJ1-4, with TRBD1 matching over 9 bases. With 9 bases clipped from V and 6 bases from J, the junction kept 4 bases outside the gene matches. This CDR3 has 13 amino acids. Germline lookup yields CDR1 KGHDR and CDR2 SFDVKD. The CDR3 reads CATQGQGHEKLFF. CDR3 bases: TGTGCCACCCAGGGACAGGGACATGAAAAACTGTTTTTT.

The rearrangement uses TRBV27 and TRBJ2-3; D uncertain. CDR1 is MNHEY, CDR2 SMNVEV, per germline (reference sequence). The CDR3 sequence is 12 residues long. V was shortened by 11 bases and J by 0 bases, with 9 bases between the two germline ends. The CDR3 loop is CAAGDSTDTQYF. In DNA, the CDR3 is TGTGCCGCAGGCGATAGCACAGATACGCAGTATTTT.

The rearrangement joins TRBV5-1 to TRBJ2-3; perhaps TRBD2 as D (6 bases). Germline values: CDR1 SGHRS, CDR2 YFSETQ. The CDR3 length is 14 residues. The V end was cut by 9 bases, the J end by 0 bases, with 14 bases between. CDR3 nucleotides: TGCGCCACCCGCCTCGGGGGAAGCACAGATACGCAGTATTTT. This translates into CATRLGGSTDTQYF.

This clone was counted only a few times. The rearrangement uses TRBV6-1 and TRBJ1-5, with a tentative D call TRBD1 (5 bases). The CDR3 length is 14 residues. The germline V gene has CDR1 MNHNS and CDR2 SASEGT. V was clipped by 3 bases and J by 6 bases, with 12 bases between them. CDR3 DNA: TGTGCCAGCAGTGACAGGGTCACTTTTCAGCCCCAGCATTTT. Translated: CASSDRVTFQPQHF.